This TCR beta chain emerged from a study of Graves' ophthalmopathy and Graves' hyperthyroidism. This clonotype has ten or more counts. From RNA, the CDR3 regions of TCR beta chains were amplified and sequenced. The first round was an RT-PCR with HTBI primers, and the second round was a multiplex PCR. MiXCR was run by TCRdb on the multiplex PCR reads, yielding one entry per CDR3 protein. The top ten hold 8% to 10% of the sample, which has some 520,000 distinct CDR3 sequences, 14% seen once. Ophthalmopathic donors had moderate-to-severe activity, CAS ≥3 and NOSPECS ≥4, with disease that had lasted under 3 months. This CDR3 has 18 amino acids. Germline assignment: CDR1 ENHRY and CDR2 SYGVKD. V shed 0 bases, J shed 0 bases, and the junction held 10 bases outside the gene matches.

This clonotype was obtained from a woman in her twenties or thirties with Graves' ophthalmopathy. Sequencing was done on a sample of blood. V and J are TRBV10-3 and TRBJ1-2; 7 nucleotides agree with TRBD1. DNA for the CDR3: TGTGCCATCAGTGAGTCGTGGACAGGTCTTAGAGCTAACTATGGCTACACCTTC. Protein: CAISESWTGLRANYGYTF.